A selection of T cell receptor beta chains follows, all from one sample in a study of blood T cells in healthy people across ages. TCRdb fed the 5' RACE reads into MiXCR, producing one record per CDR3 protein. This sample yields some 670,000 distinct CDR3 sequences, of which roughly half are seen a single time; 13% belongs to the top ten. The sequenced material came from blood. The receptors derive from a woman aged 80 or over in good health. The CDR3 runs from the conserved cysteine through the conserved F or W. D genes are given only for firm matches. Expanded clones are given a class, and other clones once, few, many or no size at all.

NA,13,many,TRBJ2-7,TRBV25-1,TGTGCCAGCAGCAACCTCGGGACCTACGAGCAGTACTTC,CASSNLGTYEQYF
TRBD2,16,many,TRBJ2-3,TRBV10-3,TGTGCCATCAGTGATAGACTAGCGGGGGGCACAGATACGCAGTATTTT,CAISDRLAGGTDTQYF
NA,14,many,TRBJ2-1,TRBV5-1,TGCGCCAGCAGCTTAACTCCCGATTACAATGAGCAGTTCTTC,CASSLTPDYNEQFF
NA,14,NA,TRBJ2-1,TRBV6-6,TGTGCCAGCACCGGTGGCGGGGTGCTAAATGAGCAGTTCTTC,CASTGGGVLNEQFF
TRBD1,13,NA,TRBJ1-5,TRBV12-3/TRBV12-4,TGTGCCAGCAGTCCACAGGGGACTCAGCCCCAGCATTTT,CASSPQGTQPQHF
NA,16,NA,TRBJ1-1,TRBV21-1,TGTGCCAGCAGCCGACAGCCTGTCCTCGGAAACACTGAAGCTTTCTTT,CASSRQPVLGNTEAFF
TRBD2,18,NA,TRBJ2-1,TRBV11-2,TGTGCCAGCAGCTTAGTAGGCGCTAGCGGGCCCTCCTACAATGAGCAGGTCTTC,CASSLVGASGPSYNEQVF
NA,14,many,TRBJ1-6,TRBV7-9,TGTGCCAGCAGCTCGGAACGGCATAATTCACCCCTCCACTTT,CASSSERHNSPLHF
NA,15,once,TRBJ1-4,TRBV5-1,TGCGCCAGCAGCTTGAAGGGCACAACTAATGAAAAACTGTTTTTT,CASSLKGTTNEKLFF
NA,14,few,TRBJ2-1,TRBV10-3,TGTGCCATCAGATGGGACAACCTCAACAATGAGCAGTTCTTC,CAIRWDNLNNEQFF
NA,13,few,TRBJ1-1,TRBV29-1,TGCAGCGTAGCCCAGGGAGGTAACACTGAAGCTTTCTTT,CSVAQGGNTEAFF
TRBD2,14,NA,TRBJ2-7,TRBV6-5,TGTGCCAGCACCCTAAGCGGGAGCTCCTACGAGCAGTACTTC,CASTLSGSSYEQYF
NA,13,many,TRBJ2-5,TRBV28,TGTGCCAGCGGACAAGGGGTAGAAGAGACCCAGTACTTC,CASGQGVEETQYF
NA,15,many,TRBJ1-4,TRBV7-9,TGTGCCAGCAGCGCGACACTTACAACTAATGAAAAACTGTTTTTT,CASSATLTTNEKLFF
NA,15,NA,TRBJ2-5,TRBV28,TGTGCCAGCGGTGGGGTTAGGGGGAAGGAAGAGACCCAGTACTTC,CASGGVRGKEETQYF
NA,17,NA,TRBJ2-4,TRBV6-5,TGTGCCAGCAGTTACTCCAGAAAAGTAGCGGATCAAAACATTCAGTACTTC,CASSYSRKVADQNIQYF
NA,13,many,TRBJ1-2,TRBV20-1,TGCAGTGCTAGAGATAAGGAACGACTAACCTACACCTTC,CSARDKERLTYTF
TRBD2,14,NA,TRBJ2-7,TRBV12-3/TRBV12-4,TGTGCCAGCAGTTTGCGGGGGGGCCGCTACGAGCAGTACTTC,CASSLRGGRYEQYF
NA,13,many,TRBJ2-7,TRBV10-3,TGTGCCATCAGTGAAAGGGAGACAGACGAGCAGTACTTC,CAISERETDEQYF
NA,12,NA,TRBJ2-2,TRBV9,TGTGCCAGCAGCCGAGCCACCGGGGAGCTGTTTTTT,CASSRATGELFF
NA,15,NA,TRBJ2-3,TRBV2,TGTGCCAGCAGTGACGAGGGGTACGGCACAGATACGCAGTATTTT,CASSDEGYGTDTQYF
TRBD1,14,many,TRBJ2-7,TRBV20-1,TGCAGTGCTAGAGTGATTACAGGGGCTTACGAGCAGTACTTC,CSARVITGAYEQYF
NA,13,NA,TRBJ1-5,TRBV12-3/TRBV12-4,TGTGCCAGCAGTTTAGAAGGGCCCGCGCCCCAGCATTTT,CASSLEGPAPQHF
TRBD1,15,NA,TRBJ2-3,TRBV20-1,TGCAGTGCTAGATCCGGACAGGGCAGCACAGATACGCAGTATTTT,CSARSGQGSTDTQYF
TRBD1,15,NA,TRBJ2-5,TRBV2,TGTGCCAGCAGTGTTGACAGGGGAGGTTGGGAGACCCAGTACTTC,CASSVDRGGWETQYF
NA,15,NA,TRBJ2-2,TRBV6-1,TGTGCCAGCAGTGATCCCGGGCGCGGGGCCAGGGAGCTGTTTTTT,CASSDPGRGARELFF
TRBD2,17,many,TRBJ2-5,TRBV28,TGTGCCAGCAGTTTCCGACGACTAGCGGGAAGACAAGAGACCCAGTACTTC,CASSFRRLAGRQETQYF
TRBD1,13,many,TRBJ1-2,TRBV5-1,TGCGCCAGCAGCGTAGAGGGGGCTTATGGCTACACCTTC,CASSVEGAYGYTF
TRBD1,15,few,TRBJ1-5,TRBV20-1,TGCAGTGCTAGAGATCCCGGACAGGGAAGTCAGCCCCAGCATTTT,CSARDPGQGSQPQHF
NA,13,few,TRBJ2-1,TRBV7-2,TGTGCCAGCAAGGAACAGTTCTCAGGCGAGCAGTTCTTC,CASKEQFSGEQFF
TRBD2,19,NA,TRBJ2-3,TRBV9,TGTGCCAGCAGCGAGGGACTAGCGGGGGTAATCTCTAGCACAGATACGCAGTATTTT,CASSEGLAGVISSTDTQYF
NA,14,NA,TRBJ1-2,TRBV6-1,TGTGCCAGCAGTGAAGAGGCCCTCCGCTATGGCTACACCTTC,CASSEEALRYGYTF
NA,17,few,TRBJ2-7,TRBV4-1,TGCGCCAGCAGCCAAGGGGTTCGTGGGTTAGGGAGGTACGAGCAGTACTTC,CASSQGVRGLGRYEQYF
TRBD1,16,NA,TRBJ2-7,TRBV7-6,TGTGCCAGCAGCTCTTTGACAGGGAGCTCCTACAAGGAGCAGTACTTC,CASSSLTGSSYKEQYF
NA,13,NA,TRBJ2-1,TRBV6-5,TGTGCCAGCAGCCAACAGGGGTCGGGGGTGCAGTTCTTC,CASSQQGSGVQFF
TRBD1,14,NA,TRBJ1-2,TRBV4-1,TGCGCCAGCAGCCAAGTGGCCAGGGGGTATGGCTACACCTTC,CASSQVARGYGYTF
TRBD2,18,few,TRBJ2-1,TRBV20-1,TGCAGTGCCCGCCGACTAGCGGGGGGACTAAGCTCCTACAATGAGCAGTTCTTC,CSARRLAGGLSSYNEQFF
NA,13,many,TRBJ2-1,TRBV15,TGTGCCACCAGCAGAGATCAGCCCGATGAGCAGTTCTTC,CATSRDQPDEQFF
TRBD1,15,many,TRBJ2-1,TRBV20-1,TGCAGTGCTAGATCATCCCGGGACAGGGTCAATGAGCAGTTCTTC,CSARSSRDRVNEQFF
NA,15,few,TRBJ1-5,TRBV20-1,TGCAGTGCTAGAGCCGGGACGATGGAGGATCAGCCCCAGCATTTT,CSARAGTMEDQPQHF
TRBD1,19,NA,TRBJ2-6,TRBV6-2/TRBV6-3,TGTGCCAGCAGTTACTCCTCGGCAGGGGGCGGAATTAGGGCCAACGTCCTGACTTTC,CASSYSSAGGGIRANVLTF